This record looks at one T cell receptor beta chain sequence and its context. At the DNA level, this CDR3 is encoded by other sequences in the same sample as well. Germline-derived CDR1 and CDR2 are MDHEN and SYDVKM. The CDR3 loop spans 14 amino acids. The V end was cut by 5 bases, the J end by 3 bases, with 13 bases between. This specimen belongs to a study of shared clonotypes between healthy human individuals. Libraries were prepared by immunoSEQ multiplex PCR; TCRdb keeps only in-frame clonotypes and omits some of them. This sample has fewer than 2.5 million clones, with roughly 93% found just once.

Sequenced: naive CD4+ T cells from PBMCs. Stated subset: CD45RA+ positively selected. The chain links TRBV28 to TRBJ1-1, with a possible D match to TRBD1 (5 bases). The clonotype comes from a man aged 18-30 years in good health. Some clones in this sample may be carry-over from other donors' samples. As DNA, the CDR3 is TGTGCCAGCAGTCCGGGGCGAGGACACACTGAAGCTTTCTTT. It is translated as CASSPGRGHTEAFF. The full variable domain, completed using reference TRBV28 and TRBJ1-1, is DVKVTQSSRYLVKRTGEKVFLECVQDMDHENMFWYRQDPGLGLRLIYFSYDVKMKEKGDIPEGYSVSREKKERFSLILESASTNQTSMYLCASSPGRGHTEAFFGQGTRLTVV.